These T cell receptor beta chains were read from a single sample in a study of shared clonotypes between healthy human individuals. The data were produced by immunoSEQ multiplex PCR, yet TCRdb's version contains in-frame clones alone and is incomplete. The repertoire consists of approximately 840,000 clones, with approximately 96% occurring once and the leading ten covering about 0.22%. Sample: naive CD8+ T cells sorted from blood. Receptor source: a man aged 30 to 45 in good health. Each CDR3 is given with its conserved first and last residue. D genes are given only for firm matches. A clone size is listed for some rows: how often the clone was seen (once, few, many), or a class if it is expanded.

16,TRBV4-3,NA,NA,TRBJ2-7,TGCGCCAGCAGCCAAGACGCAGGGCAGGTCTATTACGAGCAGTACTTC,CASSQDAGQVYYEQYF
13,TRBV5-6,NA,NA,TRBJ1-5,TGTGCCAGCAGCCGGGGTCCAGATCAGCCCCAGCATTTT,CASSRGPDQPQHF
15,TRBV4-1,NA,NA,TRBJ1-2,TGCGCCAGCAGCCAAGTCGGGGGGCGAAACTATGGCTACACCTTC,CASSQVGGRNYGYTF
13,TRBV7-2,NA,NA,TRBJ2-7,TGTGCCAGCAGCCACGGGACACCCTACGAGCAGTACTTC,CASSHGTPYEQYF
18,TRBV19,NA,NA,TRBJ1-5,TGTGCCAGTAGTGCCGAACCCGGGACACAAAATTGGAATCAGCCCCAGCATTTT,CASSAEPGTQNWNQPQHF
16,TRBV4-3,NA,NA,TRBJ1-1,TGCGCCAGCAGCCAAGATGGAGGGGCTAGCAACACTGAAGCTTTCTTT,CASSQDGGASNTEAFF
14,TRBV4-3,TRBD1,once,TRBJ2-5,TGCGCCAGCAGCCTAGGGACAGGGCAAGAGACCCAGTACTTC,CASSLGTGQETQYF
15,TRBV27,TRBD1,NA,TRBJ2-7,TGTGCCAGCAGTTTATGGGGACAGGCTGCTTACGAGCAGTACTTC,CASSLWGQAAYEQYF
14,TRBV27,NA,NA,TRBJ2-1,TGTGCCAGCAGTTTATTAGGACTCGAAGCGGAGCAGTTCTTC,CASSLLGLEAEQFF
14,TRBV7-9,TRBD1,NA,TRBJ2-5,TGTGCCAGCAGCCCCGGGACAGGGCAAGAGACCCAGTACTTC,CASSPGTGQETQYF
14,TRBV5-6,TRBD2,NA,TRBJ2-1,TGTGCCAGCAGGTGGACTAGCTCCTACAATGAGCAGTTCTTC,CASRWTSSYNEQFF
12,TRBV7-9,NA,NA,TRBJ2-1,TGTGCCAGCAGTCTCCCAAACAATGAGCAGTTCTTC,CASSLPNNEQFF
14,TRBV2,NA,NA,TRBJ2-5,TGTGCCAGCAGTGATCCCCGGGACCAAGAGACCCAGTACTTC,CASSDPRDQETQYF
16,TRBV7-9,NA,NA,TRBJ1-2,TGTGCCAGCAGCTCCCCGGACATTCAGCCCATATATGGCTACACCTTC,CASSSPDIQPIYGYTF
13,TRBV27,NA,NA,TRBJ1-2,TGTGCCAGCAGTGCAGGGGTCGGTTCTGGCTACACCTTC,CASSAGVGSGYTF
16,TRBV5-6,NA,NA,TRBJ2-5,TGTGCCAGCAGCTTGTATGACGGAGCCATCCAAGAGACCCAGTACTTC,CASSLYDGAIQETQYF
16,TRBV9,TRBD2,NA,TRBJ2-7,TGTGCCAGCAGCCAAGGACTAGCGGGTGCAACCTACGAGCAGTACTTC,CASSQGLAGATYEQYF
13,TRBV5-5,NA,few,TRBJ2-7,TGTGCCAGCAGCTTGGGTACAGTCTACGAGCAGTACTTC,CASSLGTVYEQYF
13,TRBV11-2,NA,NA,TRBJ1-1,TGTGCCAGCAGCGACCCGACACGCACTGAAGCTTTCTTT,CASSDPTRTEAFF
15,TRBV27,NA,NA,TRBJ1-2,TGTGCCAGCAGTTTACAGGGCAGAGGCCACTATGGCTACACCTTC,CASSLQGRGHYGYTF
15,TRBV28,TRBD1,NA,TRBJ2-5,TGTGCCAGCAGTTTTGGGACAGGGTTCCAAGAGACCCAGTACTTC,CASSFGTGFQETQYF
17,TRBV4-1,TRBD1,NA,TRBJ2-1,TGCGCCAGCAGCCAAGTTTTAAGGGACAGGAGACACAATGAGCAGTTCTTC,CASSQVLRDRRHNEQFF
15,TRBV4-1,TRBD2,NA,TRBJ2-1,TGCGCCAGCAGCCAAGTGACGGGAGGATTCCATGAGCAGTTCTTC,CASSQVTGGFHEQFF
16,TRBV15,NA,NA,TRBJ1-1,TGTGCCACCAGCAGAGGTGGGACCAGGGGAGGCACTGAAGCTTTCTTT,CATSRGGTRGGTEAFF
15,TRBV6-5,TRBD2,NA,TRBJ2-1,TGTGCCATCAACGGGACTAGCGGGGTATACAATGAGCAGTTCTTC,CAINGTSGVYNEQFF
17,TRBV10-2,TRBD2,NA,TRBJ2-1,TGCGCCAGCAGTGAGTTGACAGGACTAGCGGAGTACAATGAGCAGTTCTTC,CASSELTGLAEYNEQFF
13,TRBV9,NA,NA,TRBJ2-7,TGTGCCAGCAGCGTAGAATCTAGTTACGAGCAGTACTTC,CASSVESSYEQYF
13,TRBV29-1,NA,NA,TRBJ1-1,TGCAGCGCAAGAACAGGAGTGAACACTGAAGCTTTCTTT,CSARTGVNTEAFF
15,TRBV2,NA,NA,TRBJ1-4,TGTGCCAGCAGACCCGCCCGCGGGGCTAATGAAAAACTGTTTTTT,CASRPARGANEKLFF
15,TRBV5-1,TRBD1,NA,TRBJ2-1,TGCGCCAGCAGCTATTCCGGGACAGCCTACAATGAGCAGTTCTTC,CASSYSGTAYNEQFF
15,TRBV30,NA,NA,TRBJ2-1,TGTGCCTGGAGTGTATCGGGGAGCGACTACAATGAGCAGTTCTTC,CAWSVSGSDYNEQFF
15,TRBV6-4,NA,once,TRBJ2-3,TGTGCCAGCAGTGACTCGCCAGCGGAAACAGATACGCAGTATTTT,CASSDSPAETDTQYF
15,TRBV6-5,TRBD2,NA,TRBJ2-1,TGTGCCAGCAGTTCTAGCGGAAGCTCCTACAATGAGCAGTTCTTC,CASSSSGSSYNEQFF
13,TRBV2,TRBD2,NA,TRBJ2-7,TGTGCCAGCAGAAGCGGGGACTCCTACGAGCAGTACTTC,CASRSGDSYEQYF
12,TRBV7-9,NA,NA,TRBJ2-5,TGTGCCAGCGAACGGGGGGCAGAGACCCAGTACTTC,CASERGAETQYF
17,TRBV4-3,NA,NA,TRBJ2-3,TGCGCCAGCAGCCAAGAGGTTTCGGCGGCTAGCACAGATACGCAGTATTTT,CASSQEVSAASTDTQYF
15,TRBV27,NA,NA,TRBJ2-3,TGTGCCAGCAGTTTCAACAATATTGGCACAGATACGCAGTATTTT,CASSFNNIGTDTQYF
14,TRBV9,NA,once,TRBJ2-5,TGTGCCAGCAGCGTTCTCCCTGGAAGAGAGACCCAGTACTTC,CASSVLPGRETQYF
13,TRBV7-9,NA,NA,TRBJ2-1,TGTGCCAGCAGCTTAGCACTAAGTCCTGAGCAGTTCTTC,CASSLALSPEQFF
17,TRBV7-9,TRBD2,NA,TRBJ2-3,TGTGCCAGCAGCCCCCGGACTAGCGGGATTTACACAGATACGCAGTATTTT,CASSPRTSGIYTDTQYF
14,TRBV7-9,NA,NA,TRBJ2-7,TGTGCCAGCAGCTTACTTAGCGCCCCCTACGAGCAGTACTTC,CASSLLSAPYEQYF
15,TRBV28,NA,NA,TRBJ1-1,TGTGCCAGCAGTTACGAACGGGGCATGAACACTGAAGCTTTCTTT,CASSYERGMNTEAFF
15,TRBV10-1,NA,NA,TRBJ2-1,TGCGCCAGCAGTGATACGGACTTCCCCCCCAATGAGCAGTTCTTC,CASSDTDFPPNEQFF
12,TRBV30,NA,NA,TRBJ2-1,TGTGCCTGGAGTGTTATAGGCTATGAGCAGTTCTTC,CAWSVIGYEQFF
13,TRBV6-1,NA,NA,TRBJ2-1,TGCTTACTAGGGGGGAGCTCCTACAATGAGCAGTTCTTC,CLLGGSSYNEQFF
16,TRBV7-8,TRBD1,NA,TRBJ1-1,TGTGCCAGCAGCCCTGGACAGGGGGCCCCGAACACTGAAGCTTTCTTT,CASSPGQGAPNTEAFF
17,TRBV5-5,TRBD1,NA,TRBJ2-2,TGTGCCAGCAGCTTGGCCTTGTACAGGGGACCCTCCGGGGAGCTGTTTTTT,CASSLALYRGPSGELFF
16,TRBV7-9,NA,NA,TRBJ2-7,TGTGCCAGCAGCCGCACCTTCGGGGGGCATTCCTACGAGCAGTACTTC,CASSRTFGGHSYEQYF
13,TRBV2,NA,NA,TRBJ2-7,TGTGCCAGCGAAGCGGCTAACTCCTACGAGCAGTACTTC,CASEAANSYEQYF
13,TRBV27,TRBD1,NA,TRBJ2-7,TGTGCCAGCACCGTAGGGGGCAGCGACGAGCAGTACTTC,CASTVGGSDEQYF
14,TRBV7-8,NA,NA,TRBJ2-3,TGTGCCAGCAGCTGGGACACTTACACAGATACGCAGTATTTT,CASSWDTYTDTQYF
15,TRBV7-2,NA,NA,TRBJ2-7,TGTGCCAGCCTTAACCCGGACTTCCAGCGGTACGAGCAGTACTTC,CASLNPDFQRYEQYF
16,TRBV5-6,TRBD1,NA,TRBJ2-1,TGTGCCAGCAGCTTGGCCGGACAGGGCACCTACAATGAGCAGTTCTTC,CASSLAGQGTYNEQFF